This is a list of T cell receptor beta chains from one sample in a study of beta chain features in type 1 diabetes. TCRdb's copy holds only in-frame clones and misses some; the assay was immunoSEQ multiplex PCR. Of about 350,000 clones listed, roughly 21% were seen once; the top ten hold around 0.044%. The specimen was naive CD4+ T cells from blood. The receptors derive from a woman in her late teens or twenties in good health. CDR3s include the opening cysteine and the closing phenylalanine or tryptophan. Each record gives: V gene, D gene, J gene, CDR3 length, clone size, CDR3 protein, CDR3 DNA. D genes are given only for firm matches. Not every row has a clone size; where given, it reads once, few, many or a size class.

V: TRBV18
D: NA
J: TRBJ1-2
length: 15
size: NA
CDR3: CASSPLKTGNYGYTF
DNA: TGTGCCAGCTCACCACTAAAGACAGGAAACTATGGCTACACCTTC

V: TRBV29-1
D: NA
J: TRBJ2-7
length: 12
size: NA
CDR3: CSVRDSAYEQYF
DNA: TGCAGCGTGCGTGACTCCGCCTACGAGCAGTACTTC

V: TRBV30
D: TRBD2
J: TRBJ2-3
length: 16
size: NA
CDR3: CAWSRSAGGPGDTQYF
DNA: TGTGCCTGGAGTAGGTCGGCGGGAGGGCCGGGAGATACGCAGTATTTT

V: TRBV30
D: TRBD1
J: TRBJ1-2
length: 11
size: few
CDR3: CAWSMGQIPTF
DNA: TGTGCCTGGAGTATGGGACAGATCCCTACCTTC

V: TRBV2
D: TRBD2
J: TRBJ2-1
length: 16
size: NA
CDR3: CASSGPSGGTYNEQFF
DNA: TGTGCCAGCAGTGGTCCTAGCGGGGGGACCTACAATGAGCAGTTCTTC

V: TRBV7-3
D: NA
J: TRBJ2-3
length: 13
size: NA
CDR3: CASSRKGEGNQYF
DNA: TGTGCCAGCAGCCGGAAGGGAGAAGGAAACCAGTATTTT

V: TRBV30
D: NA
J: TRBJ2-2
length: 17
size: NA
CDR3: CALPGQFPNYCSGELFF
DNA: TGTGCCTTACCAGGACAGTTCCCCAATTATTGCTCCGGGGAGCTGTTTTTT

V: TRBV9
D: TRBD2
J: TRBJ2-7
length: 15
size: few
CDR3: CASSQSGNPITEQYF
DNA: TGTGCCAGCAGCCAAAGCGGGAACCCTATAACGGAGCAGTACTTC

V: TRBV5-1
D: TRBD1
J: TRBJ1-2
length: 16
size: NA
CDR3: CASSRQTGTGFYGYTF
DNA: TGCGCCAGCAGTCGTCAAACCGGGACAGGGTTCTATGGCTACACCTTC

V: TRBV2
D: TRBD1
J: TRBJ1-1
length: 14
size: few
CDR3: CASTAEGAGTEAFF
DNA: TGTGCCAGCACCGCGGAGGGGGCAGGCACTGAAGCTTTCTTT

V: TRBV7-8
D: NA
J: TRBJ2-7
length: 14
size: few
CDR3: CASSLMRSSVEQYF
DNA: TGTGCCAGCAGCTTAATGAGGTCGAGCGTAGAGCAGTACTTC

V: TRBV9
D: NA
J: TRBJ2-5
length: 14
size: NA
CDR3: CASSVGNERETQYF
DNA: TGTGCCAGCAGCGTAGGGAATGAGCGAGAGACCCAGTACTTC

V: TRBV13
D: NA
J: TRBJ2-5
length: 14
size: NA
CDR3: CASSPSSEGETQYF
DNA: TGTGCCAGCAGCCCGTCTAGCGAAGGGGAGACCCAGTACTTC

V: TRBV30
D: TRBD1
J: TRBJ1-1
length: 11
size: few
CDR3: CAWQGATEAFF
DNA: TGTGCCTGGCAGGGGGCCACTGAAGCTTTCTTT

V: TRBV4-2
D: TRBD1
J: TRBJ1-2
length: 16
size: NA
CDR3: CASSQEAGQGNYGYTF
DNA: TGTGCCAGCAGCCAAGAGGCGGGACAGGGTAACTATGGCTACACCTTC

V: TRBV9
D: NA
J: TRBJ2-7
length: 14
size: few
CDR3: CASSVGPAGYEQYF
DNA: TGTGCCAGCAGCGTGGGTCCAGCCGGGTACGAGCAGTACTTC